This T cell receptor (beta chain) was sequenced for a study of cytotoxic CD8 clonotypes in ibrutinib-treated CLL. Study conclusions and caveats: Public clonotypes were rare and shrank or held steady on treatment.

Germline loops: CDR1 SEHNR, CDR2 FQNEAQ (reference sequence). The CDR3 extends over 16 amino acids. Trimming cost V 5 bases and J 4 bases, with 20 bases left between them. Comment on this clone: Its antigen is currently unknown.

Only in-frame clones appear in the TCRdb table, and some are missing; sequencing was by immunoSEQ multiplex PCR. The sample gives about 130,000 clones, 80% to 85% of which show up once; less than 4% is in the top ten. The clonotype was recovered from a human donor with chronic lymphocytic leukemia. The V gene is TRBV7-9, the J gene TRBJ1-1; no reliable D call. Sequences were derived from PBMCs, sampled after 24 months of ibrutinib treatment. This chain's CDR3 is CASSPPGRWEGTEAFF. The CDR3 coding sequence is TGTGCCAGCAGCCCCCCAGGAAGATGGGAGGGCACTGAAGCTTTCTTT.